The entry that follows covers one T cell receptor beta chain sequence. Its antigen remains undetermined. No much larger clonotype is one base removed from it; base qualities were not supplied. This specimen comes from a study of control samples from healthy donors and cancer patients (TCRdb year 2020). The CDR3, cysteine through phenylalanine, is 17 amino acids long. Left in the record is the CDR3 DNA by itself, 51 bases read in frame from the first base. Trimming removed 0 bases from V and 2 bases from J; the gene matches leave 8 bases unexplained. The library was made by the immunoSEQ multiplex PCR assay. TCRdb's version of the immuneACCESS table is confined to in-frame rearrangements and falls short of the full clone set. An unresolved V gene accounts for under half of the shortfall where checked; the remainder is of unknown origin. Counted in this sample were over 120,000 clones; more than 85% of them appeared once. The top ten clones comprise more than 3% of the sample.

The specimen was blood. This TCR came from a man aged 30 to 39 in good health. The chain uses TRBV23-1 and TRBJ1-2; 8 bases in the junction line up with TRBD1. TRBV23-1 is designated an ORF whose function remains uncertain. The nucleotides are TGCGCCAGCAGTCAATCACGCGACAGGGGACCCAACTATGGCTACACCTTC. The encoded protein is CASSQSRDRGPNYGYTF.